This TCR beta chain derives from a study of molecular identifiers for immune sequencing clone quantification. General study findings and limits: Highly expanded clone sizes could be underestimated by identical TCR molecules that share a barcode. In CMV-specific effectors, clones above 20 copies held over 98% of molecules; naive, under 1%.

This CDR3 spans 15 amino acids. The J segment lost 1 base and the V segment lost 4 bases, leaving 4 bases of the junction unmatched. Per germline, CDR1 SGDLS and CDR2 YYNGEE. Listed TCR primers, together with previously described methods, were used for the bulk TCR libraries. TCRdb re-derived calls from the PCR reads in MiXCR, one entry per CDR3 protein. The data contain around 100,000 distinct CDR3 sequences, about a third of them seen just once; the ten biggest clones take up roughly 9.7%. The sample holds many counts of this clonotype. Its antigen is currently unknown. The TCR comes from a human donor in good health. Some libraries in this study had Jurkat cell RNA spiked in. The chain has TRBV9 and TRBJ2-7, with 11 bases aligning to TRBD2. Sequencing was done on a sample of naive CD8+ T cells from blood, with Jurkat cell RNA spiked in. Subset described: FACS-sorted CD8+CD4-CCR7+CD45RA+ naive T cells. The CDR3 reads CASSPGTSGSYEQYF. Here the CDR3 DNA reads TGTGCCAGCAGCCCAGGGACTAGCGGTTCCTACGAGCAGTACTTC.